The 6 T cell receptor beta chains below were found in one sample sequenced in a study of patients and donors after allogeneic stem cell transplantation. TCRdb ran MiXCR on the RT-PCR reads and lists one entry per CDR3 protein. The data hold around 170,000 distinct CDR3 sequences, with roughly 24% observed a single time. Material: blood, either unsorted or a sorted T cell fraction (not recorded which). These receptors were collected from a human donor who was either an allogeneic HSCT recipient or a stem cell or donor lymphocyte infusion donor (not recorded which). It is not recorded whose cells these are; they may come from a transplant donor.

In its sample, this clonotype was seen a few times. The chain recombines TRBV20-1 with TRBJ2-7; D is perhaps TRBD2 (5 bases). The V gene lost 2 bases and the J gene lost 0 bases, with 8 bases spanning the gap. The V gene's germline CDR1 is DFQATT and CDR2 SNEGSKA (reference sequence). This CDR3 has 13 amino acids. The CDR3 coding sequence is TGCAGTGCTAGAACGGGAACCTCCTACGAGCAGTACTTC. Its translation: CSARTGTSYEQYF.

J is TRBJ1-1 and V is TRBV4-3, with 9 bases identical to TRBD1. With 2 bases clipped from V and 5 bases from J, the junction kept 6 bases outside the gene matches. CDR3 size: 15 residues. In germline, CDR1 is LGHNA, CDR2 YSLEER. The CDR3 region is CASSQQDRGATEAFF. CDR3 in DNA: TGCGCCAGCAGCCAACAGGACAGGGGAGCTACTGAAGCTTTCTTT.

The table lists this clonotype with a few counts. The rearrangement joins TRBV5-1 to TRBJ2-4; D might be TRBD1 (5 bases). Germline loops: CDR1 SGHRS, CDR2 YFSETQ. The CDR3 loop spans 18 amino acids. Trimming removed 0 bases from V and 8 bases from J, with 24 bases in between. The CDR3 loop reads CASSLVENQGLLKDIQYF. In DNA, the CDR3 is TGCGCCAGCAGCTTGGTTGAAAACCAGGGTCTCCTAAAGGACATTCAGTACTTC. The variable domain in full, with the rest retrieved from reference TRBV5-1 and TRBJ2-4, is KAGVTQTPRYLIKTRGQQVTLSCSPISGHRSVSWYQQTPGQGLQFLFEYFSETQRNKGNFPGRFSGRQFSNSRSEMNVSTLELGDSALYLCASSLVENQGLLKDIQYFGAGTRLSVL.

The genes are TRBV6-1 and TRBJ2-5; 12 bases are a match to TRBD1. J gave up 6 bases and V 7 bases, and 3 bases lay outside the gene matches. Germline-derived CDR1 and CDR2 are MNHNS and SASEGT. This CDR3 has 13 residues. DNA for the CDR3: TGTGCCAGCACCGGGACAGGGGGCAAGACCCAGTACTTC. It encodes CASTGTGGKTQYF.

This clonotype was seen a few times. V is TRBV28 and J is TRBJ2-7, with 9 positions matching TRBD1. Trimming cost V 2 bases and J 2 bases; bases outside gene matches: 1. CDR1 and CDR2 from the germline V gene are MDHEN and SYDVKM. The CDR3 is made up of 14 amino acids. The DNA for the CDR3 is TGTGCCAGCAGTTTAGGGACAGGGACCTACGAGCAGTACTTC. Translating gives CASSLGTGTYEQYF.

The chain combines TRBV13 with TRBJ1-2, with D possibly being TRBD1 (5 bases). Germline CDR1 is PRHDT and CDR2 is FYEKMQ (reference sequence). V gave up 5 bases and J gave up 3 bases, with 10 bases separating them. The CDR3 spans 13 residues. As DNA, the CDR3 is TGTGCCAGCAGCCCACAGGCCCACTATGGCTACACCTTC. Protein product: CASSPQAHYGYTF.